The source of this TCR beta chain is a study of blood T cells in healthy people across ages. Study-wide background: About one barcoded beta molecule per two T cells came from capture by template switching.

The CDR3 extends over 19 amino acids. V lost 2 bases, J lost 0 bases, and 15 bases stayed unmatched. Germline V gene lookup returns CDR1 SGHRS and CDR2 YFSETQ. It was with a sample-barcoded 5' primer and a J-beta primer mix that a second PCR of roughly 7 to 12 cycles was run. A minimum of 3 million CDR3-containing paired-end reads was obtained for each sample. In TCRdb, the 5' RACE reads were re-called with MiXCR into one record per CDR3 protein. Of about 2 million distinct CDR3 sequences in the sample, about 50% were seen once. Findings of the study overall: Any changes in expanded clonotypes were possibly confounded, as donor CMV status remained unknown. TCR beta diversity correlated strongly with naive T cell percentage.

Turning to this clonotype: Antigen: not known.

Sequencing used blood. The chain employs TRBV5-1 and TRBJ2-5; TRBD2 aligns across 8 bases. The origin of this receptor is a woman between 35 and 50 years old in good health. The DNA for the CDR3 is TGCGCCAGCAGCTTCCAACTAATAGGAGCGGGGGCCTACCAAGAGACCCAGTACTTC. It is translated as CASSFQLIGAGAYQETQYF.